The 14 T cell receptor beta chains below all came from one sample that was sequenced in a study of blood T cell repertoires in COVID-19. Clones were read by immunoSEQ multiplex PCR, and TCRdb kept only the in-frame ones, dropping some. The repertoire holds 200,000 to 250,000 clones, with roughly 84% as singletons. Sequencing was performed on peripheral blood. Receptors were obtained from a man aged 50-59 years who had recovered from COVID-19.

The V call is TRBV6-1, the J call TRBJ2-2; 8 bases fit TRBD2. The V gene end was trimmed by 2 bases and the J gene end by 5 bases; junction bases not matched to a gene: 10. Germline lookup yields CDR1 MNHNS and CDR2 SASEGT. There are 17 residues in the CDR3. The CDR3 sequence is CASSESAVGRATGELFF. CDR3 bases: TGTGCCAGCAGTGAATCGGCGGTCGGGAGGGCGACCGGGGAGCTGTTTTTT.

CDR3 sequence (DNA): TGTGCCACCAGTTCAGGTGTTCATAGCAATCAGCCCCAGCATTTT. Translating gives CATSSGVHSNQPQHF. The chain joins TRBV24-1 to TRBJ1-5; D not resolved. V lost 6 bases and J 0 bases, leaving 11 bases between the germline ends. CDR3 length equals 15 residues. The germline V gene has CDR1 KGHDR and CDR2 SFDVKD.

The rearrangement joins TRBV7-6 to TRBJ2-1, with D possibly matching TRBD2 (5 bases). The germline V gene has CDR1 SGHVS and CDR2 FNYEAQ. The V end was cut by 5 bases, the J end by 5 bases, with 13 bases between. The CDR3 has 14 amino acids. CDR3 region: CASSPSPGNNEQFF. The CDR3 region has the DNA TGTGCCAGCAGCCCCTCACCGGGAAACAATGAGCAGTTCTTC.

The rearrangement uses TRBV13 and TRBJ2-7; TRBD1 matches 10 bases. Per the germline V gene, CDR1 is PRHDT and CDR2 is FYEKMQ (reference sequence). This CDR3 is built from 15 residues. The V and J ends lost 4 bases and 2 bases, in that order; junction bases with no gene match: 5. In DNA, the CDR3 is TGTGCCAGCAGCTCGGCCGGGACAGGGGCCTACGAGCAGTACTTC. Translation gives CASSSAGTGAYEQYF. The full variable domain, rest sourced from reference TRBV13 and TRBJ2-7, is AAGVIQSPRHLIKEKRETATLKCYPIPRHDTVYWYQQGPGQDPQFLISFYEKMQSDKGSIPDRFSAQQFSDYHSELNMSSLELGDSALYFCASSSAGTGAYEQYFGPGTRLTVT.

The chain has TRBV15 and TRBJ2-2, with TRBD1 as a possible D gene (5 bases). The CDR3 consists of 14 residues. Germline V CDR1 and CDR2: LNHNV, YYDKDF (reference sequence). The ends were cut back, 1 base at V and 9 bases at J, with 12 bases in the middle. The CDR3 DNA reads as TGTGCCACCAGCAGAGTCGGAAAGGGGAGGGAGCTGTTTTTT. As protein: CATSRVGKGRELFF.

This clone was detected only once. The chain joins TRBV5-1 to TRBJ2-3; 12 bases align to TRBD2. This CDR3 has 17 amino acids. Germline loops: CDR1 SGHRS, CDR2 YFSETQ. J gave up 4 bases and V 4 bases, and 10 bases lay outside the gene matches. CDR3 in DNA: TGCGCCAGCAGCATGGCCCAGACTAGCGGGAGTTCAGATACGCAGTATTTT. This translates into CASSMAQTSGSSDTQYF.

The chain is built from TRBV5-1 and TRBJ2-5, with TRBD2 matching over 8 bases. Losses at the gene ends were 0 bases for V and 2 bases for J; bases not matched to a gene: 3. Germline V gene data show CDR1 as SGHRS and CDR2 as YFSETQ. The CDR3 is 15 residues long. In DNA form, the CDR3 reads TGCGCCAGCAGCTTGGCGGCTAGCGGGCAAGAGACCCAGTACTTC. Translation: CASSLAASGQETQYF.

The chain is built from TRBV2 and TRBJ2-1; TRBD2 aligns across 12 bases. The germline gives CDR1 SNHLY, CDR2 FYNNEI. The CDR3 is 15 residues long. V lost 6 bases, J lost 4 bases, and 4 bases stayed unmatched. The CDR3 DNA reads TGTGCCAGCAGGCCCGGACTAGCGGGGTACAATGAGCAGTTCTTC. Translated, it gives CASRPGLAGYNEQFF.

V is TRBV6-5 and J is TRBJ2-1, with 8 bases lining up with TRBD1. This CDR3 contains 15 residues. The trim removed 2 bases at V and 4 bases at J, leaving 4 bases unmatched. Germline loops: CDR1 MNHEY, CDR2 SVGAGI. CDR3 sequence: CASSYGQGFYNEQFF. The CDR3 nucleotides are TGTGCCAGCAGTTACGGACAGGGCTTTTACAATGAGCAGTTCTTC.

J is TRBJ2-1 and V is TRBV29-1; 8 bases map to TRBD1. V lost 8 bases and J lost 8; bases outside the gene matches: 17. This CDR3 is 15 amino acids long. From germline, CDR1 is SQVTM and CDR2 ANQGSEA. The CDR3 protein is CSSTFAGTGFYEQFF. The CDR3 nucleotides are TGCAGCTCCACCTTTGCCGGGACAGGTTTTTATGAGCAGTTCTTC.

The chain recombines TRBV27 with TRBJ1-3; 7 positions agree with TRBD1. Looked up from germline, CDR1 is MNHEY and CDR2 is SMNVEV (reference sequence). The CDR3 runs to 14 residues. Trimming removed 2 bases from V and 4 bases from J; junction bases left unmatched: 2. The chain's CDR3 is CASSLGGGGNTIYF. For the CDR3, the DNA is TGTGCCAGCAGTTTAGGAGGGGGCGGAAACACCATATATTTT.

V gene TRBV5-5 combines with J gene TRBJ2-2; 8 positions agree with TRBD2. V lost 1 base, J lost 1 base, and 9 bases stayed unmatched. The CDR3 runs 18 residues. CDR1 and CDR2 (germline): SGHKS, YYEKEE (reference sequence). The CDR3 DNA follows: TGTGCCAGCAGCTTGCGGGGGGGATCATTCGTGAACACCGGGGAGCTGTTTTTT. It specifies CASSLRGGSFVNTGELFF.

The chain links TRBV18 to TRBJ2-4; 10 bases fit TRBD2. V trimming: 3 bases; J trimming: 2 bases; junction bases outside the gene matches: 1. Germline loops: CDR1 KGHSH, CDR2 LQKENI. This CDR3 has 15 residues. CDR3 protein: CASSPSGGTKNIQYF. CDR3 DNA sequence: TGTGCCAGCTCACCTAGCGGGGGGACCAAAAACATTCAGTACTTC.

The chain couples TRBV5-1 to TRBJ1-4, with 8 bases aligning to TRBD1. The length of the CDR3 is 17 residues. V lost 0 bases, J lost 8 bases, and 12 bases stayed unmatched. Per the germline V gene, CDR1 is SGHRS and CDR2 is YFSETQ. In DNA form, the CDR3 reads TGCGCCAGCAGCTTGGTTCAGGGGGCTAACCTCGAGGAAAAACTGTTTTTT. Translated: CASSLVQGANLEEKLFF.